This TCR beta chain was identified in a study of CD8+CD57+ T cells in acquired aplastic anemia. As for the study in general: Sorted CD4+ and CD8+ cell DNA averaged 3.2 ug. Overall study findings and caveats: The same twenty-nine CD8+ CDR3 sequences occurred in patients and in controls. CD8+ Simpson's diversity showed no significant patient-control difference.

This CDR3 has 15 residues. Germline V gene sequence: CDR1 MRHNA, CDR2 SNTAGT. For CDR3 and TCR beta VDJ profiling, genomic DNA was the template used. TCRdb redid the calling of the reads with MiXCR, one entry per CDR3 protein. The sample lists under 200,000 distinct CDR3 sequences, 70% to 75% occurring once. Sequenced patients had shown CD8+CD57+ cell expansion by flow cytometry. In the case of this clonotype: Its antigen is still unknown. The junction departs from germline at one end; a sequencing error may be responsible.

The rearrangement links TRBV6-4 to TRBJ2-1; D is perhaps TRBD1 or TRBD2 (5 bases each). This receptor was obtained from a human donor with aplastic anemia. The specimen was sorted CD4+, CD8+, or CD8+CD57+ T cells (not recorded which) from PBMCs. The CDR3 sequence: CASSAVRDDYNDQFF. CDR3 nucleotide sequence: TGTGCCAGCAGTGCCGTCCGGGACGACTACAATGACCAGTTCTTC.